The rows below give T cell receptor beta chains drawn from one sample of a study of T cell changes during pregnancy in multiple sclerosis. Generated by immunoSEQ multiplex PCR, the TCRdb table keeps only in-frame clones and is missing some. The repertoire holds about 29,000 clones, with about 93% as singletons. Source: CD8+ T cells from peripheral blood mononuclear cells, taken before pregnancy. The source of these receptors is a female donor with multiple sclerosis, enrolled in a pregnancy study. CDR3s include the opening cysteine and the closing phenylalanine or tryptophan. The D gene is left open where the match is weak. Where a row states a size, it is once, few, many or the class of an expanded clone; other rows omit it.

j_gene: TRBJ2-1; d_gene: -; abundance: -; v_gene: TRBV6-1; CDR3aa: CASSEDGSYNEQFF; CDR3nt: TGTGCCAGCAGTGAAGACGGTTCCTACAATGAGCAGTTCTTC
j_gene: TRBJ2-2; d_gene: -; abundance: -; v_gene: TRBV11-2; CDR3aa: CASSLTGNPTFTGELFF; CDR3nt: TGTGCCAGCAGCTTGACGGGAAATCCAACGTTCACCGGGGAGCTGTTTTTT
j_gene: TRBJ2-3; d_gene: -; abundance: -; v_gene: TRBV30; CDR3aa: CAWSYSTDTQYF; CDR3nt: TGTGCCTGGAGTTATAGCACAGATACGCAGTATTTT
j_gene: TRBJ1-4; d_gene: -; abundance: -; v_gene: TRBV7-9; CDR3aa: CASSLYGEGDEKLFF; CDR3nt: TGTGCCAGCAGCTTATACGGGGAGGGGGATGAAAAACTGTTTTTT
j_gene: TRBJ2-4; d_gene: TRBD1; abundance: -; v_gene: TRBV7-8; CDR3aa: CASSLGSQQGGIQYF; CDR3nt: TGTGCCAGCAGCTTAGGGTCCCAACAGGGGGGCATTCAGTACTTC
j_gene: TRBJ1-1; d_gene: TRBD1; abundance: few; v_gene: TRBV2; CDR3aa: CASSELQGASTEAFF; CDR3nt: TGTGCCAGCAGTGAATTGCAGGGGGCGAGTACTGAAGCTTTCTTT
j_gene: TRBJ1-4; d_gene: -; abundance: -; v_gene: TRBV4-3; CDR3aa: CASSPTLATNEKLFF; CDR3nt: TGCGCCAGCAGCCCTACACTAGCAACTAATGAAAAACTGTTTTTT
j_gene: TRBJ2-7; d_gene: -; abundance: medium-sized; v_gene: TRBV6-1; CDR3aa: CASSEGETSYEQYF; CDR3nt: TGTGCCAGCAGTGAGGGAGAGACCTCCTACGAGCAGTACTTC
j_gene: TRBJ2-7; d_gene: TRBD1; abundance: -; v_gene: TRBV28; CDR3aa: CASSLFGTGTYEQYF; CDR3nt: TGTGCCAGCAGTTTATTTGGGACAGGGACCTACGAGCAGTACTTC
j_gene: TRBJ2-1; d_gene: -; abundance: -; v_gene: TRBV2; CDR3aa: CASSSLANYNEQFF; CDR3nt: TGTGCCAGCAGTTCGCTAGCGAATTACAATGAGCAGTTCTTC
j_gene: TRBJ2-7; d_gene: TRBD2; abundance: few; v_gene: TRBV28; CDR3aa: CASSPWTSGASYEQYF; CDR3nt: TGTGCCAGCAGTCCCTGGACTAGCGGAGCCTCCTACGAGCAGTACTTC
j_gene: TRBJ2-2; d_gene: TRBD2; abundance: few; v_gene: TRBV13; CDR3aa: CASSSGLAGFTGELFF; CDR3nt: TGTGCCAGCAGCTCGGGACTAGCGGGATTCACCGGGGAGCTGTTTTTT
j_gene: TRBJ2-7; d_gene: TRBD2; abundance: -; v_gene: TRBV27; CDR3aa: CASSPGLAGFYEQYF; CDR3nt: TGTGCCAGCAGTCCCGGACTAGCGGGATTTTACGAGCAGTACTTC
j_gene: TRBJ2-1; d_gene: TRBD2; abundance: -; v_gene: TRBV29-1; CDR3aa: CSVDDVAGGTYNEQFF; CDR3nt: TGCAGCGTTGATGATGTAGCGGGAGGGACCTACAATGAGCAGTTCTTC
j_gene: TRBJ2-3; d_gene: -; abundance: -; v_gene: TRBV6-5; CDR3aa: CASSYMDSTDTQYF; CDR3nt: TGTGCCAGCAGTTACATGGACTCAACAGATACGCAGTATTTT
j_gene: TRBJ2-7; d_gene: -; abundance: once; v_gene: TRBV28; CDR3aa: CASSLFAQDEQYF; CDR3nt: TGTGCCAGCAGTTTATTCGCTCAGGACGAGCAGTACTTC
j_gene: TRBJ1-1; d_gene: -; abundance: -; v_gene: TRBV5-4; CDR3aa: CASSPAPGSMNTEAFF; CDR3nt: TGTGCCAGCAGCCCAGCTCCAGGGTCCATGAACACTGAAGCTTTCTTT
j_gene: TRBJ2-7; d_gene: TRBD2; abundance: -; v_gene: TRBV5-4; CDR3aa: CASSLLAGGPTYEQYF; CDR3nt: TGTGCCAGCAGCTTACTAGCGGGAGGGCCCACCTACGAGCAGTACTTC
j_gene: TRBJ2-3; d_gene: -; abundance: -; v_gene: TRBV27; CDR3aa: CASSLVSLRDTQYF; CDR3nt: TGTGCCAGCAGCTTAGTCTCCCTACGAGATACGCAGTATTTT
j_gene: TRBJ2-7; d_gene: -; abundance: -; v_gene: TRBV28; CDR3aa: CASSFPGTTFGSSYEQYF; CDR3nt: TGTGCCAGCAGTTTCCCCGGGACAACCTTTGGAAGCTCCTACGAGCAGTACTTC
j_gene: TRBJ2-2; d_gene: -; abundance: -; v_gene: TRBV13; CDR3aa: CASRRGPGGTGELFF; CDR3nt: TGTGCCAGCCGTAGGGGACCCGGAGGGACCGGGGAGCTGTTTTTT
j_gene: TRBJ2-2; d_gene: TRBD2; abundance: -; v_gene: TRBV7-6; CDR3aa: CASSSTLAGDNTGELFF; CDR3nt: TGTGCCAGCAGCTCGACACTAGCGGGAGACAACACCGGGGAGCTGTTTTTT
j_gene: TRBJ2-1; d_gene: -; abundance: -; v_gene: TRBV19; CDR3aa: CASRPGPGVEQFF; CDR3nt: TGTGCCAGTAGACCTGGACCCGGGGTCGAGCAGTTCTTC
j_gene: TRBJ2-7; d_gene: TRBD1; abundance: -; v_gene: TRBV28; CDR3aa: CASRSPGQGPYEQYF; CDR3nt: TGTGCCAGCAGATCTCCGGGACAGGGACCCTACGAGCAGTACTTC
j_gene: TRBJ2-7; d_gene: -; abundance: medium-sized; v_gene: TRBV7-8; CDR3aa: CASSPGLEGGSYEQYF; CDR3nt: TGTGCCAGCAGCCCGGGACTTGAGGGAGGCTCCTACGAGCAGTACTTC
j_gene: TRBJ2-3; d_gene: TRBD2; abundance: -; v_gene: TRBV30; CDR3aa: CAWSSRLAHTDTQYF; CDR3nt: TGTGCCTGGAGTTCAAGACTAGCGCACACAGATACGCAGTATTTT
j_gene: TRBJ2-5; d_gene: TRBD2; abundance: once; v_gene: TRBV18; CDR3aa: CASSPDSGSFPKTQYF; CDR3nt: TGTGCCAGCTCACCAGATAGCGGGAGCTTTCCAAAGACCCAGTACTTC
j_gene: TRBJ2-3; d_gene: -; abundance: -; v_gene: TRBV28; CDR3aa: CASRDRRTDTQYF; CDR3nt: TGTGCCAGCAGGGACAGACGCACAGATACGCAGTATTTT
j_gene: TRBJ2-1; d_gene: -; abundance: -; v_gene: TRBV30; CDR3aa: CAWSVLADNEQFF; CDR3nt: TGTGCCTGGAGTGTACTAGCAGACAATGAGCAGTTCTTC
j_gene: TRBJ1-1; d_gene: -; abundance: -; v_gene: TRBV4-3; CDR3aa: CASSPDMNTEAFF; CDR3nt: TGCGCCAGCAGCCCCGACATGAACACTGAAGCTTTCTTT
j_gene: TRBJ1-5; d_gene: -; abundance: once; v_gene: TRBV9; CDR3aa: CASNGGVSNQPQHF; CDR3nt: TGTGCCAGCAACGGGGGGGTTAGCAATCAGCCCCAGCATTTT
j_gene: TRBJ2-3; d_gene: TRBD2; abundance: medium-sized; v_gene: TRBV4-2; CDR3aa: CASSRTSGSADTQYF; CDR3nt: TGTGCCAGCAGCCGGACTAGCGGGAGCGCAGATACGCAGTATTTT
j_gene: TRBJ2-3; d_gene: -; abundance: -; v_gene: TRBV11-2; CDR3aa: CASSLPLYGTDTQYF; CDR3nt: TGTGCCAGCAGCTTACCCCTATACGGCACAGATACGCAGTATTTT
j_gene: TRBJ2-2; d_gene: -; abundance: -; v_gene: TRBV5-1; CDR3aa: CASSQYEGSTGELFF; CDR3nt: TGCGCCAGCAGCCAATATGAGGGAAGCACCGGGGAGCTGTTTTTT
j_gene: TRBJ2-7; d_gene: -; abundance: -; v_gene: TRBV5-8; CDR3aa: CASSLIPQGSYEQYF; CDR3nt: TGTGCCAGCAGCTTGATCCCGCAGGGCTCCTACGAGCAGTACTTC
j_gene: TRBJ2-2; d_gene: TRBD2; abundance: -; v_gene: TRBV4-3; CDR3aa: CASSQHLAGGTTGELFF; CDR3nt: TGCGCCAGCAGCCAACATCTAGCGGGAGGGACCACCGGGGAGCTGTTTTTT
j_gene: TRBJ2-1; d_gene: -; abundance: -; v_gene: TRBV29-1; CDR3aa: CSVVLVGMSHRDNEQFF; CDR3nt: TGCAGCGTTGTTTTGGTGGGTATGAGTCACCGGGACAATGAGCAGTTCTTC
j_gene: TRBJ2-1; d_gene: TRBD2; abundance: -; v_gene: TRBV19; CDR3aa: CASSITSGLYNEQFF; CDR3nt: TGTGCCAGTAGTATTACTAGCGGACTATACAATGAGCAGTTCTTC
j_gene: TRBJ1-1; d_gene: -; abundance: few; v_gene: TRBV5-1; CDR3aa: CASSGDTKNTEAFF; CDR3nt: TGCGCCAGCAGCGGGGACACAAAGAACACTGAAGCTTTCTTT
j_gene: TRBJ2-1; d_gene: TRBD1; abundance: -; v_gene: TRBV7-6; CDR3aa: CASSLIDRVDEQFF; CDR3nt: TGTGCCAGCAGCTTAATCGACAGGGTTGATGAGCAGTTCTTC
j_gene: TRBJ1-3; d_gene: TRBD1; abundance: -; v_gene: TRBV28; CDR3aa: CASNQDRAGGNTIYF; CDR3nt: TGTGCCAGCAATCAAGACAGGGCCGGTGGAAACACCATATATTTT
j_gene: TRBJ1-2; d_gene: TRBD1; abundance: -; v_gene: TRBV2; CDR3aa: CASRTLWDRTYGYTF; CDR3nt: TGTGCCAGCAGAACTCTTTGGGACAGAACCTATGGCTACACCTTC
j_gene: TRBJ2-7; d_gene: TRBD2; abundance: -; v_gene: TRBV2; CDR3aa: CASSNLAGDPYEQYF; CDR3nt: TGTGCCAGCAGTAACCTAGCGGGAGATCCCTACGAGCAGTACTTC